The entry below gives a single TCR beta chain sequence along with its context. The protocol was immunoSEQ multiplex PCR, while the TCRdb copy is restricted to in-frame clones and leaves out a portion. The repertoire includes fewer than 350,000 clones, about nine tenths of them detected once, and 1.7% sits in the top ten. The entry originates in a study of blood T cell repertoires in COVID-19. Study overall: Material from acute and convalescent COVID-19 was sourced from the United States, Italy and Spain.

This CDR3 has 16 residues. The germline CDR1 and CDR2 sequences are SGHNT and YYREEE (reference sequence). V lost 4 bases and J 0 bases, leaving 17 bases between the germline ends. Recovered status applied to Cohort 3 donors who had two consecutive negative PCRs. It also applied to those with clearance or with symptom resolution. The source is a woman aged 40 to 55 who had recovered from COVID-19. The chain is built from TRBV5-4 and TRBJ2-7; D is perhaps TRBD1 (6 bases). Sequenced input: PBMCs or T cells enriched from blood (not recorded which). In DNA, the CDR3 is TGTGCCAGCAGCCTGGGCGGACAGATGAGCTCCTACGAGCAGTACTTC. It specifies CASSLGGQMSSYEQYF.